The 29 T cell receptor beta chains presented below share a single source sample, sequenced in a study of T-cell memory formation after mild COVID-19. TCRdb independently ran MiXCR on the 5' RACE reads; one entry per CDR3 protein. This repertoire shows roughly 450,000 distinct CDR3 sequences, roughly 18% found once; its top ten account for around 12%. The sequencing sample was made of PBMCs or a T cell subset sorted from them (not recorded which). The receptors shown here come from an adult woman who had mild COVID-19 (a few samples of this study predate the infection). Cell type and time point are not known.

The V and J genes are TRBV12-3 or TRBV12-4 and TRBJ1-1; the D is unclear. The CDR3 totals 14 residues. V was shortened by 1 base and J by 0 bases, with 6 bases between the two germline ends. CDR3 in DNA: TGTGCCAGCAGTTTAGTGCGGTTGAACACTGAAGCTTTCTTT. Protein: CASSLVRLNTEAFF.

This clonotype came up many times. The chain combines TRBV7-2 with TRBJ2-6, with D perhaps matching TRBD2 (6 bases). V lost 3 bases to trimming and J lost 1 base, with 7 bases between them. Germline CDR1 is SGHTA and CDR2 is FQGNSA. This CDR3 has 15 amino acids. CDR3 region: CASSFGGSGANVLTF. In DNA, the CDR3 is TGTGCCAGCAGCTTCGGGGGATCTGGGGCCAACGTCCTGACTTTC.

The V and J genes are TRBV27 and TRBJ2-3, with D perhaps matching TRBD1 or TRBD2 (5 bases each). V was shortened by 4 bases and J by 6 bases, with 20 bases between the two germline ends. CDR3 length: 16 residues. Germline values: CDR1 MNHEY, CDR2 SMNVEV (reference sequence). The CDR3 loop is CASSWGIGGVGDTQYF. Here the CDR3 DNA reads TGTGCCAGCAGTTGGGGCATAGGAGGTGTGGGGGATACGCAGTATTTT.

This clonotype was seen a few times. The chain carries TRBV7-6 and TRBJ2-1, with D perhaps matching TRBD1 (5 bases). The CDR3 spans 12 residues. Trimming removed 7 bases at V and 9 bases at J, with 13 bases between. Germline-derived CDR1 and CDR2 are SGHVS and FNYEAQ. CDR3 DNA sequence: TGTGCCAGCACCAAAGGGGCTACTGAGCAGTTCTTC. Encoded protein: CASTKGATEQFF.

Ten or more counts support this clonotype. The CDR3 coding sequence is TGTGCCAGTAAACTAGCGAAGAACACCGGGGAGCTGTTTTTT. This gives the protein CASKLAKNTGELFF. This chain joins TRBV4-2 and TRBJ2-2; 7 bases map to TRBD2. The length of the CDR3 is 14 residues. Germline V lookup: CDR1 LGHNA, CDR2 YNFKEQ. After removal of 9 bases from V and 1 base from J, the junction contained 5 bases not matched to a gene.

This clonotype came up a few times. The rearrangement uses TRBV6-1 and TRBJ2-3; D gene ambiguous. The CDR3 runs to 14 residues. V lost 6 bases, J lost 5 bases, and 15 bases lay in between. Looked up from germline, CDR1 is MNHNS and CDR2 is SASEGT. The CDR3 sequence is CASRAGPQRDTQYF. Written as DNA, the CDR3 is TGTGCCAGCAGGGCCGGGCCACAGCGAGATACGCAGTATTTT.

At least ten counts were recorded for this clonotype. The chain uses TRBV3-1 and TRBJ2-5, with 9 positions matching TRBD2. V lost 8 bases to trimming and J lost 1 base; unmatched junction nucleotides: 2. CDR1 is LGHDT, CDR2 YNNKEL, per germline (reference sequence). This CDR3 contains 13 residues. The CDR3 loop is CASGGLAQETQYF. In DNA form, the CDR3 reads TGTGCCAGCGGGGGACTAGCCCAAGAGACCCAGTACTTC.

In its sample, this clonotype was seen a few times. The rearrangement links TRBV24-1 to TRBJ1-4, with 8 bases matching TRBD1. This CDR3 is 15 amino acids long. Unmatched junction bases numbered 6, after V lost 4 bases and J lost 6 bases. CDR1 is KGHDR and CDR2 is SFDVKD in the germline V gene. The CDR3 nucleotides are TGTGCCACCAGTGAACCCACAGGGGGTGATGAAAAACTGTTTTTT. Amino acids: CATSEPTGGDEKLFF.

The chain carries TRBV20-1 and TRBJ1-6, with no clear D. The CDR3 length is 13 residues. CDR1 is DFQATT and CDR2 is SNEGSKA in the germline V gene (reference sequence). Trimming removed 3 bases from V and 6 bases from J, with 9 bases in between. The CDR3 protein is CSAREQSNSPLHF. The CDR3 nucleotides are TGCAGTGCTAGGGAGCAGTCTAATTCACCCCTCCACTTT.

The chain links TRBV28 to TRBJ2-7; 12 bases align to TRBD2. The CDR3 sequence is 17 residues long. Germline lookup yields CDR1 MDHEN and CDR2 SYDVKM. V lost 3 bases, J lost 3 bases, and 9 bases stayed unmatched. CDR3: CASSFEGLAGGNYEQYF. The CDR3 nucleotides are TGTGCCAGCAGTTTCGAGGGACTAGCGGGCGGTAACTACGAGCAGTACTTC.

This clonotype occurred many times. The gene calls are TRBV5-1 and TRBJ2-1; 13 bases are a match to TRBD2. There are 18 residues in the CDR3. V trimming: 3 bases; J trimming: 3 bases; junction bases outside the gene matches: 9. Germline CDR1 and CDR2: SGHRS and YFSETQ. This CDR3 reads CASSSSLTSGGNYNEQFF. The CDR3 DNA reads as TGCGCCAGCAGCTCCTCCTTGACTAGCGGGGGGAACTACAATGAGCAGTTCTTC.

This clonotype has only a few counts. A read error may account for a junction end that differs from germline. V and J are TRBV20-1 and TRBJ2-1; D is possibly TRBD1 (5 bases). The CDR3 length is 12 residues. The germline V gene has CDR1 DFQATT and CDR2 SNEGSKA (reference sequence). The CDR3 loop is CSARGAGLRRVF. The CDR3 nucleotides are TGCAGTGCTAGAGGAGCAGGGCTAAGGAGAGTCTTC.

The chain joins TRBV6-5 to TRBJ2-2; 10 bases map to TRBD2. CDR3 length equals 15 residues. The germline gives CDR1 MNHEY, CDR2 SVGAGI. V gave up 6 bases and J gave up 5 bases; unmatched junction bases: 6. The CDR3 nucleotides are TGTGCCAGCAGCTCTAGCGGGGGAGTGACCGGGGAGCTGTTTTTT. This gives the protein CASSSSGGVTGELFF.

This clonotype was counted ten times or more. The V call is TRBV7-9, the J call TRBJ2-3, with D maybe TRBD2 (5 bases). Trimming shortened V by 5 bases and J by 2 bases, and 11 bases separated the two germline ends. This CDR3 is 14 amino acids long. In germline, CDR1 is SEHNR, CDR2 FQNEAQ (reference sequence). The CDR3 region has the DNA TGTGCCAGCAGCCCGGGGTCCGCCACAGATACGCAGTATTTT. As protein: CASSPGSATDTQYF.

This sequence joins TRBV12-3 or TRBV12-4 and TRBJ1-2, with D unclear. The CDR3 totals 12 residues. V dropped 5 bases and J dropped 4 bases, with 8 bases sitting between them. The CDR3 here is CASSGRGYGYTF. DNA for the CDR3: TGTGCCAGCAGTGGACGAGGCTATGGCTACACCTTC.

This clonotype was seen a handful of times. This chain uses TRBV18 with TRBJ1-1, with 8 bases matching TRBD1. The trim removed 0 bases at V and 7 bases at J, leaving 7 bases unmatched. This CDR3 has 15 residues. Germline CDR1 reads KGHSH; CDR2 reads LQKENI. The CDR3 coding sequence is TGTGCCAGCTCACCACCCGCATCCGACAGGGGTGAAGCTTTCTTT. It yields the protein CASSPPASDRGEAFF.

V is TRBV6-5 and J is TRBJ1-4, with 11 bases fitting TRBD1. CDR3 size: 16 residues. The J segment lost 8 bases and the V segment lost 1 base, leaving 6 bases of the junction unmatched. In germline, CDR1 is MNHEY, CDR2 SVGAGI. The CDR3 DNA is TGTGCCAGCAGTTACTTTTCGGGACAGGGGGAAGAAAAACTGTTTTTT. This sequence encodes CASSYFSGQGEEKLFF.

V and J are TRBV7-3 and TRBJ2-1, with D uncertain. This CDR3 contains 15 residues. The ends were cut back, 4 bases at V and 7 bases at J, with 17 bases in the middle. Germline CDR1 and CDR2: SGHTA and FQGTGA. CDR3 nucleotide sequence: TGTGCCAGCAGCTCAACAGTTTTAGCACCGAATGAGCAGTTCTTC. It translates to CASSSTVLAPNEQFF.

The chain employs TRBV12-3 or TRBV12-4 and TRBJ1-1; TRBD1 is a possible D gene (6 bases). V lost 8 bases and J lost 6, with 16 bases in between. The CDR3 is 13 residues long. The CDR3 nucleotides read TGTGCCAGCCACCCTGGGACACCTCCTGAAGCTTTCTTT. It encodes CASHPGTPPEAFF.

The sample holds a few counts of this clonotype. The CDR3 protein is CSARGGTPGPYEQYF. The CDR3 DNA reads TGCAGTGCTAGAGGAGGGACACCTGGACCCTACGAGCAGTACTTC. The chain recombines TRBV20-1 with TRBJ2-7; a possible D gene is TRBD1 (6 bases). Germline lookup yields CDR1 DFQATT and CDR2 SNEGSKA (reference sequence). This CDR3 contains 15 residues. The V and J ends lost 1 base and 2 bases respectively, with 15 bases between them.

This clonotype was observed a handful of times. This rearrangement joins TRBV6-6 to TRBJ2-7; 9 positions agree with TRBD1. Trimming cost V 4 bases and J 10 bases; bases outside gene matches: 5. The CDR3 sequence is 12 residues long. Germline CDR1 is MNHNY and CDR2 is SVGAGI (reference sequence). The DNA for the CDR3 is TGTGCCAGCAGTTCGCCGGGACAGGGCCAGTACTTC. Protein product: CASSSPGQGQYF.

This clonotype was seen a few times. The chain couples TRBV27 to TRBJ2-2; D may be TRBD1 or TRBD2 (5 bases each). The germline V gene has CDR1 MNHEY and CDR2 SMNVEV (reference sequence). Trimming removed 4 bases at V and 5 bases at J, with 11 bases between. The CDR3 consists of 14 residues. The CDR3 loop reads CASSSGAGTGELFF. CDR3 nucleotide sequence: TGTGCCAGCAGTTCCGGGGCTGGGACCGGGGAGCTGTTTTTT.

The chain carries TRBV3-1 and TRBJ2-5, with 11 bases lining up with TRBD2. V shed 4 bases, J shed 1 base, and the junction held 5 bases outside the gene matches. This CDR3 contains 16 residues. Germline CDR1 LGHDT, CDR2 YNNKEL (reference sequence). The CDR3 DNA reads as TGTGCCAGCAGCCCTCGGACTAGCGGGCGCCAAGAGACCCAGTACTTC. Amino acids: CASSPRTSGRQETQYF.

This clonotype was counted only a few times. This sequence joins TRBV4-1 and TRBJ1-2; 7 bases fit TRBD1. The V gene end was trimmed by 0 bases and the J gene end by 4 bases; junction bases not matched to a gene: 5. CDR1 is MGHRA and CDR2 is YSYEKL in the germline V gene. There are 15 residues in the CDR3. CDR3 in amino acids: CASSQDATGSYGYTF. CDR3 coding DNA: TGCGCCAGCAGCCAAGATGCGACAGGGAGCTATGGCTACACCTTC.

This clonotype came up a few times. CDR3 coding DNA: TGTGCCAGCTCACCTCGACAGCTACCTCACGAGCAGTACTTC. Translating it yields CASSPRQLPHEQYF. The rearrangement uses TRBV18 and TRBJ2-7, with D maybe TRBD1 (5 bases). The CDR3 extends over 14 amino acids. V was pared by 3 bases and J by 5 bases, with 14 bases between. CDR1 and CDR2 from the germline V gene are KGHSH and LQKENI.

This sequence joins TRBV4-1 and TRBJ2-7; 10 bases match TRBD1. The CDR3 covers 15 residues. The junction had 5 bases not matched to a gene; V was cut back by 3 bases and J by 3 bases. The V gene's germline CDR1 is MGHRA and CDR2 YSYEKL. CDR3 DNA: TGCGCCAGCAGCCACAGACAGGGGGCAAACTACGAGCAGTACTTC. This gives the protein CASSHRQGANYEQYF.

DNA for the CDR3: TGTGCCAGCAGCTATGAGACAGACCAAGAGACCCAGTACTTC. This gives the protein CASSYETDQETQYF. This chain links TRBV7-9 with TRBJ2-5, with D perhaps matching TRBD1 (5 bases). Trimming removed 4 bases at V and 0 bases at J, with 9 bases between. Germline CDR1 is SEHNR and CDR2 is FQNEAQ (reference sequence). The CDR3 contains 14 residues.

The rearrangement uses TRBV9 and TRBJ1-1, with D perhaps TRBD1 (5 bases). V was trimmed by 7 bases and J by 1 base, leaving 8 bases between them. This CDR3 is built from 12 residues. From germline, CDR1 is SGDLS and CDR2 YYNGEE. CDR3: CASGHSNTEAFF. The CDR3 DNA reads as TGTGCCAGCGGACACTCGAACACTGAAGCTTTCTTT.

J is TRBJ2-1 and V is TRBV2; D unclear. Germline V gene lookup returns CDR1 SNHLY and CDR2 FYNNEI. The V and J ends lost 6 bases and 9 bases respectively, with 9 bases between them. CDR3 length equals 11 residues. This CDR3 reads CASRRISEQFF. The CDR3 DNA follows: TGTGCCAGCAGACGGATCAGTGAGCAGTTCTTC.